The next 21 T cell receptor beta chains were all read from a single sample in a study of shared clonotypes between healthy human individuals. Sequencing was performed with immunoSEQ multiplex PCR; in TCRdb, only in-frame clones are kept and a portion is missing. The sample records over 2 million clones, 85% to 95% being singletons. The sample taken for sequencing was naive CD4+ T cells sorted from blood. Subset given: CD45RA+ positively selected. Receptors were obtained from a man aged 18-30 years in good health.

The CDR3 here is CASSLDGLNQPQHF. The DNA for the CDR3 is TGTGCCAGCAGCCTGGACGGGTTAAATCAGCCCCAGCATTTT. V gene TRBV5-4 combines with J gene TRBJ1-5; D call uncertain. This CDR3 is 14 amino acids long. V gave up 4 bases and J gave up 4 bases, with 12 bases separating them. Germline V gene lookup returns CDR1 SGHNT and CDR2 YYREEE (reference sequence).

This chain uses TRBV19 with TRBJ1-5, with D tentatively TRBD1 (5 bases). Germline V lookup: CDR1 LNHDA, CDR2 SQIVND (reference sequence). V lost 6 bases and J lost 3, with 12 bases in between. CDR3 size: 14 residues. CDR3: CASSLSGTNQPQHF. In DNA form, the CDR3 reads TGTGCCAGTAGCCTATCCGGGACCAATCAGCCCCAGCATTTT.

This chain connects TRBV27 to TRBJ2-5, with TRBD1 matching 10 bases. CDR1 and CDR2 from the germline V gene are MNHEY and SMNVEV (reference sequence). This CDR3 is built from 14 residues. With 8 bases clipped from V and 3 bases from J, the junction kept 6 bases outside the gene matches. The CDR3 loop is CASARQGAEETQYF. Written as DNA, the CDR3 is TGTGCCAGCGCGAGACAGGGGGCAGAAGAGACCCAGTACTTC.

The chain uses TRBV2 and TRBJ1-4, with D unclear. The CDR3 is 15 residues long. The germline V and J ends were trimmed by 7 bases and 8 bases, with 20 bases remaining between them. Germline V lookup: CDR1 SNHLY, CDR2 FYNNEI. As DNA, the CDR3 is TGTGCCAGCAAGTCTGAGGGAGGGCGTGGGGAAAAACTGTTTTTT. Protein sequence: CASKSEGGRGEKLFF.

This chain uses TRBV11-2 with TRBJ1-4; D is perhaps TRBD1 (6 bases). V lost 6 bases and J 6 bases, leaving 17 bases between the germline ends. The germline CDR1 and CDR2 sequences are SGHAT and FQNNGV. CDR3 size: 15 residues. This CDR3 reads CASSPITGKYEKLFF. In DNA form, the CDR3 reads TGTGCCAGCAGTCCCATTACAGGGAAGTATGAAAAACTGTTTTTT.

This clone was observed a single time. J is TRBJ1-5 and V is TRBV4-1; possibly TRBD1 for D (6 bases). The CDR3 is 17 amino acids. V lost 0 bases and J lost 2, with 14 bases in between. Germline loops: CDR1 MGHRA, CDR2 YSYEKL. CDR3 residues: CASSQEGGRLGNQPQHF. CDR3 in DNA: TGCGCCAGCAGCCAAGAGGGGGGGCGTCTGGGCAATCAGCCCCAGCATTTT.

This rearrangement joins TRBV7-2 to TRBJ1-4; 7 nucleotides agree with TRBD1. Germline V gene data show CDR1 as SGHTA and CDR2 as FQGNSA. J lost 7 bases, V lost 1 base, and 3 bases had no gene match. The CDR3 runs 14 residues. This CDR3 is CASSLVTGSEKLFF. The CDR3 bases are TGTGCCAGCAGCTTAGTGACAGGGAGTGAAAAACTGTTTTTT. Variable domain in full (rest from reference TRBV7-2 and TRBJ1-4): GAGVSQSPSNKVTEKGKDVELRCDPISGHTALYWYRQSLGQGLEFLIYFQGNSAPDKSGLPSDRFSAERTGGSVSTLTIQRTQQEDSAVYLCASSLVTGSEKLFFGSGTQLSVL.

The chain uses TRBV9 and TRBJ2-5; 9 bases are a match to TRBD1. V dropped 4 bases and J dropped 5; count of bases not matched to a gene: 9. The CDR3 runs 15 residues. The germline gives CDR1 SGDLS, CDR2 YYNGEE. In DNA, the CDR3 is TGTGCCAGCAGCACGAAGGGACAGGGTAGGGAGACCCAGTACTTC. Its translation: CASSTKGQGRETQYF.

The V gene is TRBV18, the J gene TRBJ1-5; TRBD1 agrees at 7 bases. Trimming cost V 3 bases and J 5 bases; bases outside gene matches: 7. The CDR3 totals 15 residues. CDR1 is KGHSH, CDR2 LQKENI, per germline. Here the CDR3 DNA reads TGTGCCAGCTCACCCTTACAGGGGACGGATCAGCCCCAGCATTTT. This translates into CASSPLQGTDQPQHF.

The CDR3 DNA reads as TGTGCCATCAAGAATCCGTTGGAGAACACTGAAGCTTTCTTT. Protein product: CAIKNPLENTEAFF. The genes are TRBV10-3 and TRBJ1-1; no reliable D call. CDR1 ENHRY and CDR2 SYGVKD come from the germline V gene. The CDR3 sequence is 14 residues long. V shed 7 bases and J shed 1 base, with 13 bases lying between them.

This clone was detected only once. The chain is built from TRBV18 and TRBJ2-7, with TRBD1 identical over 11 bases. Trimming removed 6 bases from V and 7 bases from J; junction bases left unmatched: 8. CDR1 and CDR2 (germline): KGHSH, LQKENI. The CDR3 sequence is 14 residues long. CDR3 bases: TGTGCCAGCTCGACGGGACAGGGGGAAGGGGAGCAGTACTTC. It translates to CASSTGQGEGEQYF.

CDR3 sequence reads: CASSPWTGEGETQYF. The CDR3, as DNA: TGTGCCAGCAGTCCCTGGACAGGGGAGGGGGAGACCCAGTACTTC. The J gene is TRBJ2-5, the V gene TRBV27; 9 bases map to TRBD1. Germline CDR1 is MNHEY and CDR2 is SMNVEV (reference sequence). The CDR3 covers 15 residues. V dropped 5 bases and J dropped 5; count of bases not matched to a gene: 9.

Points on this clone: The same CDR3 can be traced to other DNA sequences in this sample. CDR3 sequence: CASSLSGTYEQYF. Here the CDR3 DNA reads TGCGCCAGCAGCTTGAGCGGGACTTACGAGCAGTACTTC. The rearrangement uses TRBV5-1 and TRBJ2-7; 7 nucleotides line up with TRBD2. The junction had 2 bases not matched to a gene; V was cut back by 1 base and J by 4 bases. Germline V CDR1 and CDR2: SGHRS, YFSETQ. CDR3 length: 13 amino acids.

The rearrangement uses TRBV7-9 and TRBJ2-2; the match to TRBD2 covers 11 bases. CDR3 size: 15 residues. Germline V gene lookup returns CDR1 SEHNR and CDR2 FQNEAQ (reference sequence). Trimming took 3 bases from V and 3 from J; bases not matched to a gene: 0. The DNA of the CDR3 is TGTGCCAGCAGCTTGACTAGCGGGGACACCGGGGAGCTGTTTTTT. Translated, it gives CASSLTSGDTGELFF.

The rearrangement uses TRBV29-1 and TRBJ1-1, with 8 nucleotides matching TRBD1. From germline, CDR1 is SQVTM and CDR2 ANQGSEA. With V trimmed by 5 bases and J by 4 bases, 3 bases remained unmatched. This CDR3 contains 12 residues. CDR3 sequence reads: CSVRQGPTEAFF. CDR3 nucleotide sequence: TGCAGCGTTCGACAGGGGCCCACTGAAGCTTTCTTT.

The chain has TRBV18 and TRBJ2-1, with a possible D match to TRBD1 (6 bases). The CDR3 extends over 15 amino acids. V was clipped by 4 bases and J by 0 bases, with 10 bases between them. Germline V gives CDR1 KGHSH, CDR2 LQKENI. The DNA for the CDR3 is TGTGCCAGCTCACTGAGAGGGGGCTCCTACAATGAGCAGTTCTTC. Protein product: CASSLRGGSYNEQFF.

This chain uses TRBV6-5 with TRBJ2-7; D call uncertain. Germline assignment: CDR1 MNHEY and CDR2 SVGAGI. This CDR3 is built from 13 residues. V was trimmed by 0 bases and J by 3 bases, leaving 6 bases between them. The DNA of the CDR3 is TGTGCCAGCAGTTACTCGGTAAACTACGAGCAGTACTTC. Its translation is CASSYSVNYEQYF.

About this clone itself: Other nucleotide sequences from this sample produce the same CDR3. The chain couples TRBV9 to TRBJ1-1, with 10 bases aligning to TRBD1. CDR3 length: 14 residues. The germline CDR1 and CDR2 sequences are SGDLS and YYNGEE. Germline trimming cut 2 bases from V and 5 bases from J; bases unmatched to any gene: 3. This chain's CDR3 is CASSVGTGETEAFF. CDR3 nucleotide sequence: TGTGCCAGCAGCGTTGGGACAGGGGAGACTGAAGCTTTCTTT.

Only one count was recorded for this clone. The rearrangement links TRBV7-2 to TRBJ1-1; D is unresolved. Between the trimmed V and J ends, which lost 4 bases and 5 bases, there was a span of 14 bases. This CDR3 is built from 14 residues. The V gene's germline CDR1 is SGHTA and CDR2 FQGNSA. CDR3 in DNA: TGTGCCAGCAGCTACGTACCGCTTGAAACTGAAGCTTTCTTT. This sequence encodes CASSYVPLETEAFF. The whole variable domain, filled in from reference TRBV7-2 and TRBJ1-1, reads GAGVSQSPSNKVTEKGKDVELRCDPISGHTALYWYRQSLGQGLEFLIYFQGNSAPDKSGLPSDRFSAERTGGSVSTLTIQRTQQEDSAVYLCASSYVPLETEAFFGQGTRLTVV.

The V gene is TRBV7-9, the J gene TRBJ2-3, with 8 bases that match TRBD2. CDR1 SEHNR and CDR2 FQNEAQ come from the germline V gene (reference sequence). V was clipped by 8 bases and J by 2 bases; unmatched bases: 9. The CDR3 is made up of 15 amino acids. The CDR3 nucleotides read TGTGCCAGCGGTAGCGGGGAGTCCTCCACAGATACGCAGTATTTT. Translated, it gives CASGSGESSTDTQYF.

Regarding this clone: The sample holds other DNA sequences that translate to the same CDR3. The genes are TRBV6-1 and TRBJ2-1, with 8 bases aligning to TRBD1. Germline-derived CDR1 and CDR2 are MNHNS and SASEGT. The CDR3 extends over 14 amino acids. The ends lost 5 bases at V and 5 bases at J; junction bases unmatched: 5. The DNA of the CDR3 is TGTGCCAGCAGTAGAGACAGGGGCCACAATGAGCAGTTCTTC. This codes for CASSRDRGHNEQFF.